This T cell receptor beta chain was profiled in a study of T-cell reconstitution after alpha-beta-depleted transplantation in children (TCRdb year 2016). Regarding the complete study: T-cell immune reconstitution after TCRalphabeta/CD19-depleted allogeneic hematopoietic cell transplantation in children was quantitatively tracked in the study by means of TCR repertoire profiling.

There are many counts of this clonotype. Its recognized antigen is unknown. The input lacks base qualities; no much larger clone sits a single base away. Libraries were constructed by PCR. Sequencing was carried out with an Illumina HiSeq 2500. TCR library preparation used molecular barcoding, with unique molecular identifiers applied to normalize quantification of the TCRbeta repertoire. TCRdb redid the processing of the public reads, applying fastp at Q25 and MiXCR, and retained in-frame beta chains. Each entry merges the rows of one CDR3 protein and shows their most common DNA and genes. Present in this sample are around 240,000 distinct CDR3 sequences, around 9.7% of which were seen just once. About 4.9% of the sample comes from the top ten. From the germline V gene, CDR1 is SGHRS and CDR2 is YFSETQ. Including cysteine and phenylalanine, the CDR3 has 14 amino acids. Only the CDR3 DNA is retained, 42 bases long and in frame from the first base. V ends up 3 bases short and J 1 base short, with an unmatched junction base count of 2.

Here the chain combines TRBV5-1 and TRBJ1-1; 8 of the junction bases match TRBD1. This TCR was recovered from a human donor who donated a stem cell graft to a child with SCID. Sequencing used PBMCs from the stem cell graft donor, obtained from the stem cell graft. The CDR3: CASSSGTGNTEAFF. The sequenced DNA is TGCGCCAGCAGCTCGGGGACAGGGAACACTGAAGCTTTCTTT.